This record concerns one T cell receptor (beta chain) sequence. Clones were sequenced by immunoSEQ multiplex PCR, and TCRdb holds only the in-frame ones, with some missing. This table holds about 110,000 clones, 55% to 70% found once. The data originate from a study of shared clonotypes between healthy human individuals. The sequenced sample was memory CD8+ T cells sorted from blood. Regarding subset: CD45RO+ cells pooled with CCR7-negative TemRA cells. This TCR derives from a woman in her 30s in good health.

The chain's CDR3 is CASSAGQLNEQFF. The CDR3 DNA sequence: TGTGCCAGCAGCGCCGGGCAACTTAATGAGCAGTTCTTC. The chain recombines TRBV9 with TRBJ2-1; D call uncertain. Germline lookup yields CDR1 SGDLS and CDR2 YYNGEE. This CDR3 comprises 13 residues. V lost 3 bases, J lost 7 bases, and 11 bases lay in between.